These T cell receptor beta chains were read from a single sample in a study of T cell changes during pregnancy in multiple sclerosis. The data were produced by immunoSEQ multiplex PCR, yet TCRdb's version contains in-frame clones alone and is incomplete. The repertoire consists of about 100,000 clones, with 93% occurring once and the leading ten covering 0.99%. The specimen comprised peripheral blood, sampled after pregnancy. These receptors were taken from a female donor with multiple sclerosis, enrolled in a pregnancy study. Both conserved end residues are part of each CDR3. The D gene is left open where the match is weak. Clone size is shown for a subset of rows, as once, few, many or a class of expanded clone.

v_gene: TRBV30; d_gene: TRBD1; j_gene: TRBJ1-1; abundance: NA; CDR3nt: TGTGCCTGGAGTGTGTCTGGACAGGGGGTGTCGTCCACTGAAGCTTTCTTT; CDR3aa: CAWSVSGQGVSSTEAFF
v_gene: TRBV7-8; d_gene: NA; j_gene: TRBJ2-7; abundance: NA; CDR3nt: TGTGCCAGCAGCCGTAACATCTACGAGCAGTACTTC; CDR3aa: CASSRNIYEQYF
v_gene: TRBV10-3; d_gene: TRBD1; j_gene: TRBJ2-7; abundance: NA; CDR3nt: TGTGCCATCAGTCCGGGACAGGGGGCGCTTGAGCAGTACTTC; CDR3aa: CAISPGQGALEQYF
v_gene: TRBV19; d_gene: NA; j_gene: TRBJ1-1; abundance: NA; CDR3nt: TGTGCCAGTAGTATCCAATGGGTGGCGGGTTTGGACACTGAAGCTTTCTTT; CDR3aa: CASSIQWVAGLDTEAFF
v_gene: TRBV6-1; d_gene: NA; j_gene: TRBJ1-2; abundance: NA; CDR3nt: TGTGCCAGCAGTGACGTAAGGTCAGGGAAGGATGGCTACACCTTC; CDR3aa: CASSDVRSGKDGYTF
v_gene: TRBV9; d_gene: NA; j_gene: TRBJ1-5; abundance: NA; CDR3nt: TGTGCCAGCAGCGCTATAATCAGGACAGTTGAGAATCAGCCCCAGCATTTT; CDR3aa: CASSAIIRTVENQPQHF
v_gene: TRBV28; d_gene: NA; j_gene: TRBJ1-5; abundance: NA; CDR3nt: TGTGCCAGCAGTCCTGGGCAGGGAATACAGCCCCAGCATTTT; CDR3aa: CASSPGQGIQPQHF
v_gene: TRBV30; d_gene: NA; j_gene: TRBJ2-3; abundance: NA; CDR3nt: TGTGCCTGGAGTATTAAAGTGGGAGGCCCAGATACGCAGTATTTT; CDR3aa: CAWSIKVGGPDTQYF
v_gene: TRBV11-3; d_gene: TRBD2; j_gene: TRBJ2-2; abundance: NA; CDR3nt: TGTGCCAGCAGCTTCACTCTAGCGGGAGACGGGGAGCTGTTTTTT; CDR3aa: CASSFTLAGDGELFF
v_gene: TRBV9; d_gene: TRBD1; j_gene: TRBJ2-7; abundance: NA; CDR3nt: TGTGCCAGTCAGGACAGGTTCTCCTACGAGCAGTACTTC; CDR3aa: CASQDRFSYEQYF
v_gene: TRBV4-3; d_gene: TRBD2; j_gene: TRBJ2-1; abundance: NA; CDR3nt: TGCGCCAGCAGCCCGGGAGCGGGAGGGTCCTACAATGAGCAGTTCTTC; CDR3aa: CASSPGAGGSYNEQFF
v_gene: TRBV19; d_gene: NA; j_gene: TRBJ1-2; abundance: NA; CDR3nt: TGTGCCAGTAGTATAGTACCAGGAAACTATGGCTACACCTTC; CDR3aa: CASSIVPGNYGYTF
v_gene: TRBV4-1; d_gene: NA; j_gene: TRBJ1-2; abundance: NA; CDR3nt: TGCGCCAGCAGCCAAGATCAGGGGTATGGCTACACCTTC; CDR3aa: CASSQDQGYGYTF
v_gene: TRBV5-5; d_gene: TRBD2; j_gene: TRBJ2-7; abundance: NA; CDR3nt: TGTGCCAGCAGGGAACTAGCGGGAGTTGGTGAGCAGTACTTC; CDR3aa: CASRELAGVGEQYF
v_gene: TRBV19; d_gene: TRBD1; j_gene: TRBJ2-7; abundance: NA; CDR3nt: TGTGCCAGCAAAGAAGGGGGCTGGGGCGAGCAGTACTTC; CDR3aa: CASKEGGWGEQYF
v_gene: TRBV19; d_gene: NA; j_gene: TRBJ1-1; abundance: NA; CDR3nt: TGTGCCAGTAGGACGTCGGGGGAAGCTTTCTTT; CDR3aa: CASRTSGEAFF
v_gene: TRBV5-6; d_gene: TRBD1; j_gene: TRBJ1-2; abundance: NA; CDR3nt: TGTGCCAGCAGCTTGGGGACAGGGGTAATAGGTGGCTACACCTTC; CDR3aa: CASSLGTGVIGGYTF
v_gene: TRBV7-9; d_gene: TRBD2; j_gene: TRBJ2-1; abundance: NA; CDR3nt: TGTGCCAGCAGCTTATTGGGAGGGCCCAACAATGAGCAGTTCTTC; CDR3aa: CASSLLGGPNNEQFF
v_gene: TRBV9; d_gene: NA; j_gene: TRBJ2-1; abundance: NA; CDR3nt: TGTGCCAGCAGCGCAGAGCTGGGCACTGAGCAGTTCTTC; CDR3aa: CASSAELGTEQFF
v_gene: TRBV28; d_gene: NA; j_gene: TRBJ2-1; abundance: NA; CDR3nt: TGTGCCAGCAGTTTATCACAGAACCCCTACAATGAGCAGTTCTTC; CDR3aa: CASSLSQNPYNEQFF
v_gene: TRBV19; d_gene: NA; j_gene: TRBJ2-7; abundance: NA; CDR3nt: TGTACCAGTAGTATAGGAGCGGGTCTCTCCTACGAGCAGTACTTC; CDR3aa: CTSSIGAGLSYEQYF
v_gene: TRBV6-6; d_gene: TRBD1; j_gene: TRBJ2-2; abundance: once; CDR3nt: TGTGCCAGCAGTTACCCTGACAGGGGGGGGGAGCTGTTTTTT; CDR3aa: CASSYPDRGGELFF
v_gene: TRBV15; d_gene: NA; j_gene: TRBJ2-1; abundance: NA; CDR3nt: TGTGCCACCAGCAGAGAGGATTTGCTAGCGAGCAATGAGCAGTTCTTC; CDR3aa: CATSREDLLASNEQFF
v_gene: TRBV30; d_gene: TRBD1; j_gene: TRBJ1-5; abundance: once; CDR3nt: TGTGCCTGGAGTGTCCCGGGACAGCTAACCCTGGCCCAGCCCCAGCATTTT; CDR3aa: CAWSVPGQLTLAQPQHF
v_gene: TRBV28; d_gene: TRBD2; j_gene: TRBJ2-7; abundance: once; CDR3nt: TGTGCCAGCAGCTGGCTAGCGGCTCGGTCCGAGCAGTACTTC; CDR3aa: CASSWLAARSEQYF
v_gene: TRBV4-1; d_gene: NA; j_gene: TRBJ1-1; abundance: NA; CDR3nt: TGCGCCAGCAGCCAATGGGTCGCCCGGGATATGAACACTGAAGCTTTCTTT; CDR3aa: CASSQWVARDMNTEAFF
v_gene: TRBV4-3; d_gene: NA; j_gene: TRBJ2-7; abundance: NA; CDR3nt: TGCGCCAGCAGCCGGGAACAGGACTACGAGCAGTACTTC; CDR3aa: CASSREQDYEQYF
v_gene: TRBV27; d_gene: TRBD1; j_gene: TRBJ1-5; abundance: NA; CDR3nt: TGTGCCAGCAGTTTGGGCCACGGGACAGCGAATCAGCCCCAGCATTTT; CDR3aa: CASSLGHGTANQPQHF
v_gene: TRBV6-6; d_gene: TRBD1; j_gene: TRBJ1-1; abundance: NA; CDR3nt: TGTGCCAGCAGCCTAACCGGGACAGGGCCCACTGAAGCTTTCTTT; CDR3aa: CASSLTGTGPTEAFF
v_gene: TRBV15; d_gene: TRBD1; j_gene: TRBJ1-1; abundance: NA; CDR3nt: TGTGCCACCAGCACCCAAACAGGGGCGAACACTGAAGCTTTCTTT; CDR3aa: CATSTQTGANTEAFF
v_gene: TRBV2; d_gene: TRBD1; j_gene: TRBJ2-1; abundance: NA; CDR3nt: TGTGCCAGCAGTGAAGACAGGGGGCGGTACAATGAGCAGTTCTTC; CDR3aa: CASSEDRGRYNEQFF
v_gene: TRBV25-1; d_gene: TRBD1; j_gene: TRBJ2-7; abundance: NA; CDR3nt: TGTGCCAGCGGACAGGGTTACGAGCAGTACTTC; CDR3aa: CASGQGYEQYF
v_gene: TRBV7-9; d_gene: NA; j_gene: TRBJ1-4; abundance: NA; CDR3nt: TGTGCCAGCAGCCAGGATCTCCCTAATGAAAAACTGTTTTTT; CDR3aa: CASSQDLPNEKLFF
v_gene: TRBV6-1; d_gene: TRBD1; j_gene: TRBJ2-5; abundance: NA; CDR3nt: TGTGCCAGCAGTGGTGACAGGGCCGGGGACCAAGAGACCCAGTACTTC; CDR3aa: CASSGDRAGDQETQYF
v_gene: TRBV27; d_gene: NA; j_gene: TRBJ2-2; abundance: NA; CDR3nt: TGTGCCAGCAGTTTCAAAGCGGGCCGGGAGCTGTTTTTT; CDR3aa: CASSFKAGRELFF
v_gene: TRBV2; d_gene: TRBD1; j_gene: TRBJ1-2; abundance: NA; CDR3nt: TGTGCCAGCAGTGAAGGTGGGACAGTCGCCGTGAGGGAGGCCTTC; CDR3aa: CASSEGGTVAVREAF
v_gene: TRBV27; d_gene: NA; j_gene: TRBJ2-7; abundance: NA; CDR3nt: TGTGCCAGCAGTTTACGGGGGGCCACCTACGAGCAGTACTTC; CDR3aa: CASSLRGATYEQYF
v_gene: TRBV27; d_gene: NA; j_gene: TRBJ2-3; abundance: NA; CDR3nt: TGTGCCAGCAGTGGGGGGGCCGCCGGTACGCAGTATTTT; CDR3aa: CASSGGAAGTQYF
v_gene: TRBV15; d_gene: NA; j_gene: TRBJ1-4; abundance: NA; CDR3nt: TGTGCCACCAGCAGAGTTCTGGCCAATGAAAAACTGTTTTTT; CDR3aa: CATSRVLANEKLFF
v_gene: TRBV29-1; d_gene: NA; j_gene: TRBJ1-1; abundance: NA; CDR3nt: TGCAGCGTTAGTCAGGGTTTGGGAGCTTTCTTT; CDR3aa: CSVSQGLGAFF
v_gene: TRBV19; d_gene: TRBD1; j_gene: TRBJ1-2; abundance: NA; CDR3nt: TGTGCCAGTACCTTCTCGGACAGGGTTGGCTACACCTTC; CDR3aa: CASTFSDRVGYTF